This T cell receptor beta chain was sequenced for a study of monozygotic twins with inflammatory bowel disease. TCRdb reprocessed the 5' RACE reads, with one entry per CDR3 protein and no DNA. This listing includes about 440,000 distinct CDR3 sequences. Germline CDR1 SGHTA, CDR2 FQGTGA. The length of the CDR3 is 14 residues. Sequencing was done on a sample of blood. This TCR was sampled from a human donor with ulcerative colitis or Crohn's disease, or a healthy co-twin of an affected twin (not recorded which). The chain recombines TRBV7-3 with TRBJ2-1. Here the CDR3 reads CASSHGRSSREQFF.